This record looks at one T cell receptor (beta chain) sequence and its context. The target antigen is unknown. The RNA, roughly 0.5 to 1 ug, was put through reverse transcription using random hexamers. TCR beta CDR3 was amplified by immunoSEQ covering 54 Vbeta and 13 Jbeta. Each CDR3 protein is one row after TCRdb ran MiXCR on the immunoSEQ multiplex PCR reads. The data show some 180,000 distinct CDR3 sequences, about 94% seen once. It was negative isolation that provided the CD8+ and CD4+ T cells, whereas TEMRA cells were enriched by FACS. The data stem from a study of CD8 T cells in Susac syndrome. Study-level results: The study's TCR sequencing and HLA analysis drew on a certain number of individuals. That number was acknowledged as relatively small.

V lost 6 bases, J lost 5 bases, and 10 bases stayed unmatched. This CDR3 spans 16 amino acids. Source material: CD4+ T cells from PBMCs. V is TRBV23-1 and J is TRBJ1-1; 12 bases align to TRBD1. TRBV23-1 is filed as an ORF, its function uncertain. The source is a human donor in good health. DNA of the CDR3: TGCGCCAGCAGCAGGTGCCGGGACAGGGGGCGGACTGAAGCTTTCTTT. As protein: CASSRCRDRGRTEAFF.